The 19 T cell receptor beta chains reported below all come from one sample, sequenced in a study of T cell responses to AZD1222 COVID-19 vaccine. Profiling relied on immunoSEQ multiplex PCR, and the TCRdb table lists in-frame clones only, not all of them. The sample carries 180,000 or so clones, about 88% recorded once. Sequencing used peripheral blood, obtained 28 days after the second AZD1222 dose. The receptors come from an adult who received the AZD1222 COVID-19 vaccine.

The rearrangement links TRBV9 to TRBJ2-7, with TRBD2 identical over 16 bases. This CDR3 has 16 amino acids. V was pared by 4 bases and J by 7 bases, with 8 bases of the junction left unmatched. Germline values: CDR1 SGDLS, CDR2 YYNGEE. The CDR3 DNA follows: TGTGCCAGCAGCCCAGGGACTAGCGGGAGGGAGGGGGAGCAGTACTTC. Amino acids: CASSPGTSGREGEQYF.

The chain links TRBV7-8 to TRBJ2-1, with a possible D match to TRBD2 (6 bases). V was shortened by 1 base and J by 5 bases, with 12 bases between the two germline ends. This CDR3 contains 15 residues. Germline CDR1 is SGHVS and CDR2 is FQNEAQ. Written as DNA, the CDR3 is TGTGCCAGCAGCTTAGGGCCTAGCGAAAACAATGAGCAGTTCTTC. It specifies CASSLGPSENNEQFF.

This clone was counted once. The chain's CDR3 is CASSQQGQGGEQYF. In DNA form, the CDR3 reads TGTGCCAGCAGCCAACAGGGACAGGGAGGGGAGCAGTACTTC. The chain joins TRBV7-2 to TRBJ2-7; 9 nucleotides agree with TRBD1. Trimming took 5 bases from V and 7 from J; bases not matched to a gene: 9. Germline V gives CDR1 SGHTA, CDR2 FQGNSA. The CDR3 runs 14 residues.

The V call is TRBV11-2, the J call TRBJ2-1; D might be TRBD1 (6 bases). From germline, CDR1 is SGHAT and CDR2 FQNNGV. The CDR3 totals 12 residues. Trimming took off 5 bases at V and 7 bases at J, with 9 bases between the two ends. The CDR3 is CASSQGRNEQFF. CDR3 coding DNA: TGTGCCAGCAGCCAGGGGAGAAATGAGCAGTTCTTC.

CDR3 loop: CATSDSTTAYGYTF. DNA of the CDR3: TGTGCCACCAGTGATTCTACTACAGCCTATGGCTACACCTTC. The V and J genes are TRBV24-1 and TRBJ1-2; D is unresolved. CDR1 and CDR2 from the germline V gene are KGHDR and SFDVKD. V gave up 2 bases and J gave up 4 bases, with 10 bases separating them. The CDR3 consists of 14 residues.

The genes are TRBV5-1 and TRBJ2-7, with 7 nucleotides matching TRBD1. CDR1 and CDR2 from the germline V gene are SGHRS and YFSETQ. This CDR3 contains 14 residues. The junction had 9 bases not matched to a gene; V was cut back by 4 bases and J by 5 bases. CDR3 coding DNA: TGCGCCAGCAGCCCGGGGACAGCGCCAGACGAGCAGTACTTC. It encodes CASSPGTAPDEQYF.

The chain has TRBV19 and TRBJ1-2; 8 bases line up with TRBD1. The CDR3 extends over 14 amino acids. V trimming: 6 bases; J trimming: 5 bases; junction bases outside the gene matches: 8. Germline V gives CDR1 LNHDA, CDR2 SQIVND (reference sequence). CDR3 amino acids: CASSWGDRFYGYTF. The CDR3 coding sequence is TGTGCCAGTAGCTGGGGGGACAGGTTTTATGGCTACACCTTC.

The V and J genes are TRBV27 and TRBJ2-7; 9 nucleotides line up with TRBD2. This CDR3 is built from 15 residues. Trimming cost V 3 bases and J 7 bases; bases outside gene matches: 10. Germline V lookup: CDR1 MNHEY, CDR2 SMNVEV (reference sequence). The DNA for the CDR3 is TGTGCCAGCAGTTTTTTAGCGGGAGTGGGAGAAGAGCAGTACTTC. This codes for CASSFLAGVGEEQYF.

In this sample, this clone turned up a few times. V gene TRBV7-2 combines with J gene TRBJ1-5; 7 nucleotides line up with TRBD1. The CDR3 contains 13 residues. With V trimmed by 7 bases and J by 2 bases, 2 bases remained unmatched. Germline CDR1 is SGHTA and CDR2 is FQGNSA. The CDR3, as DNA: TGTGCCAGCAATACAGGGGGCAATCAGCCCCAGCATTTT. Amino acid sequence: CASNTGGNQPQHF.

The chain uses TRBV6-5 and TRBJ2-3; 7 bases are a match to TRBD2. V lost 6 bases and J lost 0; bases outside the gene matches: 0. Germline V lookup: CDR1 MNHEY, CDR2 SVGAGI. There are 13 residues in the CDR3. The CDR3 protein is CASRGGSTDTQYF. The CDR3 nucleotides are TGTGCCAGCAGGGGAGGGAGCACAGATACGCAGTATTTT.

The CDR3 region has the DNA TGCGCCAGCAGCGAAACCGGGACAGGAAACTATGGCTACACCTTC. Translating it yields CASSETGTGNYGYTF. The rearrangement joins TRBV5-1 to TRBJ1-2; 8 nucleotides agree with TRBD1. Losses at the gene ends were 4 bases for V and 2 bases for J; bases not matched to a gene: 7. The CDR3 covers 15 residues. Germline V lookup: CDR1 SGHRS, CDR2 YFSETQ. Full variable domain (outside the CDR3, taken from reference TRBV5-1 and TRBJ1-2): KAGVTQTPRYLIKTRGQQVTLSCSPISGHRSVSWYQQTPGQGLQFLFEYFSETQRNKGNFPGRFSGRQFSNSRSEMNVSTLELGDSALYLCASSETGTGNYGYTFGSGTRLTVV.

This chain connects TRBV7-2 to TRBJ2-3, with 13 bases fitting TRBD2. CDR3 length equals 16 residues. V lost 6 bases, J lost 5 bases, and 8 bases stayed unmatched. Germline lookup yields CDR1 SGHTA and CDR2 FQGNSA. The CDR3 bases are TGTGCCAGCAGTAGACTAGCGGGAGGAGTAGAAGATACGCAGTATTTT. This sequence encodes CASSRLAGGVEDTQYF.

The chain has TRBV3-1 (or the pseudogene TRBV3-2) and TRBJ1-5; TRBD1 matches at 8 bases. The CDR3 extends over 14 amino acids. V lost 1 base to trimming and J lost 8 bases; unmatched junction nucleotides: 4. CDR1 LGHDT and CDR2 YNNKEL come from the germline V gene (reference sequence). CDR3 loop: CASSQGTGLEPQHF. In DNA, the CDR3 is TGTGCCAGCAGCCAAGGGACAGGGCTGGAGCCCCAGCATTTT.

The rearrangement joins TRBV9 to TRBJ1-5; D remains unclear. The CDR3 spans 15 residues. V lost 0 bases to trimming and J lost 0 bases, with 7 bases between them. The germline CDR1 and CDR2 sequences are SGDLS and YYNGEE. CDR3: CASSVDGFSNQPQHF. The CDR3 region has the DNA TGTGCCAGCAGCGTAGACGGTTTTAGCAATCAGCCCCAGCATTTT.

The CDR3 sequence is CASSGGRANTEAFF. Here the CDR3 DNA reads TGTGCCAGCAGTGGAGGCAGGGCCAACACTGAAGCTTTCTTT. V gene TRBV2 combines with J gene TRBJ1-1; possibly TRBD1 for D (5 bases). The V and J ends lost 4 bases and 2 bases respectively, with 11 bases between them. From germline, CDR1 is SNHLY and CDR2 FYNNEI. The CDR3 spans 14 residues.

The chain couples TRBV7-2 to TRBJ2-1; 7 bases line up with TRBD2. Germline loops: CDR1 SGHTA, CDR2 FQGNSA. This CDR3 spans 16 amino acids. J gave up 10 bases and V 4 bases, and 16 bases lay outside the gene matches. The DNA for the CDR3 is TGTGCCAGCAGCTCCTCACTAGGTCTAGCGGTCTCAGAGCAGTTCTTC. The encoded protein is CASSSSLGLAVSEQFF.

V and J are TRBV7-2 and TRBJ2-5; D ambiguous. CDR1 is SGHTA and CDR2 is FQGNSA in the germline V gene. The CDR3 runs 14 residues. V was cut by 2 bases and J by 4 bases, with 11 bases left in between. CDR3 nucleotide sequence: TGTGCCAGCAGCTTATATGGTGGGTTAGAGACCCAGTACTTC. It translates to CASSLYGGLETQYF.

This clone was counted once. The CDR3 DNA reads as TGCGCCAGAAAAGGCGGGACAGAGTCCTACGAGCAGTACTTC. It encodes CARKGGTESYEQYF. The V call is TRBV10-1, the J call TRBJ2-7; D might be TRBD1 (7 bases). Germline values: CDR1 WNHNN, CDR2 SYGVQD (reference sequence). V lost 9 bases, J lost 1 base, and 16 bases lay in between. This CDR3 region has 14 residues.

CDR3 loop: CASSFGRANYEQYF. Here the CDR3 DNA reads TGTGCCAGCAGCTTCGGCCGGGCGAACTACGAGCAGTACTTC. The V and J genes are TRBV5-5 and TRBJ2-7; D unresolved. Germline values: CDR1 SGHKS, CDR2 YYEKEE (reference sequence). The CDR3 consists of 14 residues. V was pared by 2 bases and J by 3 bases, with 12 bases between.